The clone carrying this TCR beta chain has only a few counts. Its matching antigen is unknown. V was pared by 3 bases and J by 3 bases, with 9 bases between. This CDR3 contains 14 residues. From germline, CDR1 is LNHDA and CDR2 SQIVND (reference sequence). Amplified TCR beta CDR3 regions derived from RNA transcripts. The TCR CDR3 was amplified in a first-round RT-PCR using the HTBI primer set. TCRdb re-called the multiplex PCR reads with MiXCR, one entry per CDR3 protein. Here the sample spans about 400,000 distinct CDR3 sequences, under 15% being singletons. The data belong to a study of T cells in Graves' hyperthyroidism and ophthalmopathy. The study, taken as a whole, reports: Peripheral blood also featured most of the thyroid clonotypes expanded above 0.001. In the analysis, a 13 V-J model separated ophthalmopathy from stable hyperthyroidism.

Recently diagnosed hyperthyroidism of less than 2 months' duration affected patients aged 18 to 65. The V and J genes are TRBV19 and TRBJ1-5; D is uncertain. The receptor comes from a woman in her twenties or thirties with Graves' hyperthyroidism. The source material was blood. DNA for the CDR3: TGTGCCAGTAGTATTGCAGGAAACAATCAGCCCCAGCATTTT. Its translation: CASSIAGNNQPQHF.